The 16 T cell receptor beta chains listed next were all sequenced from one sample in a study of T cell responses to AZD1222 COVID-19 vaccine. Repertoires were generated with immunoSEQ multiplex PCR, while TCRdb's copy carries only in-frame clones and drops some. Among around 120,000 clones listed, more than 85% were seen once. The sample consisted of peripheral blood, taken 28 days after the second AZD1222 dose. Source of these receptors: an adult who received the AZD1222 COVID-19 vaccine.

The V gene is TRBV2, the J gene TRBJ1-5; D is possibly TRBD1 (5 bases). The CDR3 runs 13 residues. V lost 7 bases and J lost 3, with 10 bases in between. Per the germline V gene, CDR1 is SNHLY and CDR2 is FYNNEI. CDR3 amino acids: CASTSDINQPQHF. Written as DNA, the CDR3 is TGTGCCAGCACTTCGGACATCAATCAGCCCCAGCATTTT.

V and J are TRBV3-1 (or the pseudogene TRBV3-2) and TRBJ2-1; TRBD1 matches 10 bases. Looked up from germline, CDR1 is LGHDT and CDR2 is YNNKEL (reference sequence). The junction had 8 bases not matched to a gene; V was cut back by 4 bases and J by 5 bases. CDR3 length equals 16 residues. The CDR3 sequence is CASSLQPGQGHNEQFF. The CDR3 DNA sequence: TGTGCCAGCAGCCTCCAACCGGGACAGGGGCACAATGAGCAGTTCTTC.

The chain recombines TRBV24-1 with TRBJ2-4; a possible D gene is TRBD1 (6 bases). Per the germline V gene, CDR1 is KGHDR and CDR2 is SFDVKD. This CDR3 has 15 amino acids. The V and J ends lost 6 bases and 8 bases respectively, with 19 bases between them. DNA for the CDR3: TGTGCCACCAGTCTCCTGGCAGGGGAAGGGGACATTCAGTACTTC. Translating gives CATSLLAGEGDIQYF.

Worth noting for this clone: At one end the junction does not follow the germline gene, possibly because of a read error. The chain joins TRBV4-1 to TRBJ1-1; D not certain. The CDR3 length is 12 residues. Looked up from germline, CDR1 is MGHRA and CDR2 is YSYEKL. The CDR3 DNA follows: TGCGCCACCAGCCACGACCGTACTGAAGCTTTCTTT. Its translation: CATSHDRTEAFF.

This chain connects TRBV9 to TRBJ1-6; the D is unclear. Trimming cost V 7 bases and J 8 bases, with 13 bases left between them. Germline assignment: CDR1 SGDLS and CDR2 YYNGEE. This CDR3 contains 13 residues. CDR3 DNA sequence: TGTGCCAGCGGAGACGTAAGAGATTCACCCCTCCACTTT. It yields the protein CASGDVRDSPLHF.

V usage is TRBV29-1 and J usage is TRBJ2-2, with D perhaps being TRBD1 or TRBD2 (5 bases each). Per germline, CDR1 SQVTM and CDR2 ANQGSEA. This CDR3 has 19 residues. Trimming took 0 bases from V and 0 from J, leaving 20 bases between them. The CDR3 protein is CSVEDRGYGTETNTGELFF. CDR3 nucleotides: TGCAGCGTTGAAGATCGGGGCTACGGGACCGAAACGAACACCGGGGAGCTGTTTTTT.

The chain has TRBV2 and TRBJ2-5; tentatively, D is TRBD1 (5 bases). Trimming left V 7 bases short and J 2 bases short, with 11 bases between. In germline, CDR1 is SNHLY, CDR2 FYNNEI. This CDR3 is 13 amino acids long. CDR3 protein: CASTLGEQETQYF. Here the CDR3 DNA reads TGTGCCAGCACCCTAGGGGAACAAGAGACCCAGTACTTC.

J is TRBJ1-1 and V is TRBV5-1, with D uncertain. Germline loops: CDR1 SGHRS, CDR2 YFSETQ. The CDR3 consists of 14 residues. The ends were cut back, 3 bases at V and 3 bases at J, with 12 bases in the middle. The CDR3 sequence is CASSSQNRDTEAFF. The CDR3 region has the DNA TGCGCCAGCAGCTCACAGAACCGGGACACTGAAGCTTTCTTT.

Only one count was recorded for this clone. The genes are TRBV7-2 and TRBJ1-5; TRBD1 aligns across 9 bases. J lost 6 bases, V lost 4 bases, and 10 bases had no gene match. Germline values: CDR1 SGHTA, CDR2 FQGNSA. The CDR3 is made up of 16 amino acids. This CDR3 reads CASSWYGGQGFQPQHF. The CDR3 nucleotides read TGTGCCAGCAGCTGGTACGGGGGACAGGGCTTTCAGCCCCAGCATTTT.

The rearrangement joins TRBV5-1 to TRBJ1-2, with 8 bases fitting TRBD1. CDR3 length equals 15 residues. CDR1 and CDR2 from the germline V gene are SGHRS and YFSETQ. V lost 0 bases to trimming and J lost 4 bases; unmatched junction nucleotides: 5. This CDR3 is CASSLGQGFGYGYTF. As DNA, the CDR3 is TGCGCCAGCAGCTTGGGACAGGGGTTTGGCTATGGCTACACCTTC. The whole variable domain, filled in from reference TRBV5-1 and TRBJ1-2, reads KAGVTQTPRYLIKTRGQQVTLSCSPISGHRSVSWYQQTPGQGLQFLFEYFSETQRNKGNFPGRFSGRQFSNSRSEMNVSTLELGDSALYLCASSLGQGFGYGYTFGSGTRLTVV.

The J gene is TRBJ2-2, the V gene TRBV10-1; 8 bases are shared with TRBD2. The germline V gene has CDR1 WNHNN and CDR2 SYGVQD (reference sequence). The length of the CDR3 is 14 residues. The trim removed 8 bases at V and 1 base at J, leaving 3 bases unmatched. CDR3: CASASGGNTGELFF. The CDR3 nucleotides are TGCGCCAGCGCGAGCGGGGGGAACACCGGGGAGCTGTTTTTT.

The chain joins TRBV18 to TRBJ2-4, with 11 bases that match TRBD2. V was pared by 3 bases and J by 8 bases, with 6 bases of the junction left unmatched. This CDR3 is built from 15 residues. Germline CDR1 reads KGHSH; CDR2 reads LQKENI. The chain's CDR3 is CASSPGTSGADIQYF. The CDR3 coding sequence is TGTGCCAGCTCACCCGGGACTAGCGGAGCGGACATTCAGTACTTC.

The rearrangement links TRBV19 to TRBJ2-1; D might be TRBD2 (5 bases). This CDR3 spans 16 amino acids. Germline-derived CDR1 and CDR2 are LNHDA and SQIVND (reference sequence). V gave up 0 bases and J gave up 9 bases, with 18 bases separating them. CDR3 bases: TGTGCCAGTAGTATAGATCACTGGCTAGATCGGGGTGAGCAGTTCTTC. It is translated as CASSIDHWLDRGEQFF.

This CDR3 is CASSYLRGRGTGQPQHF. The CDR3 DNA reads TGTGCCAGCAGTTACCTCCGGGGCCGGGGGACGGGACAGCCCCAGCATTTT. This chain uses TRBV6-2 or TRBV6-3 with TRBJ1-5; TRBD1 is a possible D gene (5 bases). This CDR3 comprises 17 residues. The V and J ends lost 2 bases and 7 bases respectively, with 21 bases between them. Germline CDR1 and CDR2: MNHEY and SVGEGT.

The V call is TRBV30, the J call TRBJ1-2; the match to TRBD1 covers 7 bases. This CDR3 contains 13 residues. Per the germline V gene, CDR1 is GTSNPN and CDR2 is SVGIG (reference sequence). J was trimmed by 8 bases and V by 2 bases; bases with no gene match: 8. DNA of the CDR3: TGTGCCTGGAGTCTACAGGGGATTGGCGGCTACACCTTC. Translation: CAWSLQGIGGYTF.

The V and J genes are TRBV18 and TRBJ1-5; 7 bases align to TRBD1. Germline V gene data show CDR1 as KGHSH and CDR2 as LQKENI. There are 15 residues in the CDR3. V gave up 4 bases and J gave up 5 bases; unmatched junction bases: 8. DNA of the CDR3: TGTGCCAGCTCACTCAGACAGGGATGGGATCAGCCCCAGCATTTT. It encodes CASSLRQGWDQPQHF. Drawing the rest from reference TRBV18 and TRBJ1-5, the complete variable domain is NAGVMQNPRHLVRRRGQEARLRCSPMKGHSHVYWYRQLPEEGLKFMVYLQKENIIDESGMPKERFSAEFPKEGPSILRIQQVVRGDSAAYFCASSLRQGWDQPQHFGDGTRLSIL.